This passage covers 15 T cell receptor beta chains from one sample sequenced in a study of technical replicates of blood from several donors. TCRdb's table, derived via immunoSEQ multiplex PCR, lists solely in-frame clones and lacks some. The repertoire has approximately 12,000 clones, around 79% of them found once; the top ten carry around 12%. The sample comprised PBMCs. The receptors here all came from a human donor in good health.

The chain employs TRBV7-2 and TRBJ2-3, with 8 bases matching TRBD2. This CDR3 spans 16 amino acids. The junction had 7 bases not matched to a gene; V was cut back by 1 base and J by 4 bases. Germline V gene sequence: CDR1 SGHTA, CDR2 FQGNSA. CDR3 protein: CASSLGGSGMADTQYF. The CDR3 DNA sequence: TGTGCCAGCAGCTTAGGTGGTAGCGGGATGGCAGATACGCAGTATTTT.

The genes are TRBV28 and TRBJ1-5; the D gene is possibly TRBD1 (5 bases). The CDR3 sequence is 14 residues long. Trimming took off 6 bases at V and 1 base at J, with 10 bases between the two ends. Germline V lookup: CDR1 MDHEN, CDR2 SYDVKM. The CDR3 nucleotides read TGTGCCAGCAGGGAAGGGGTAAGCAATCAGCCCCAGCATTTT. It translates to CASREGVSNQPQHF. Based on the CDR3 plus reference TRBV28 and TRBJ1-5, the full variable domain is DVKVTQSSRYLVKRTGEKVFLECVQDMDHENMFWYRQDPGLGLRLIYFSYDVKMKEKGDIPEGYSVSREKKERFSLILESASTNQTSMYLCASREGVSNQPQHFGDGTRLSIL.

V usage is TRBV6-5 and J usage is TRBJ2-7; D is unclear. From germline, CDR1 is MNHEY and CDR2 SVGAGI. CDR3 length: 15 amino acids. Trimming shortened V by 2 bases and J by 2 bases, and 13 bases separated the two germline ends. The CDR3 loop is CASSYNVNGAYEQYF. The CDR3 DNA reads as TGTGCCAGCAGTTACAATGTTAACGGAGCCTACGAGCAGTACTTC.

The gene calls are TRBV4-1 and TRBJ2-2; 9 nucleotides line up with TRBD2. CDR1 and CDR2 from the germline V gene are MGHRA and YSYEKL. The CDR3 runs to 18 residues. The J segment lost 4 bases and the V segment lost 0 bases, leaving 9 bases of the junction unmatched. The CDR3 coding sequence is TGCGCCAGCAGCCAAGAATGGGTGTCTAGCGGGGTCACCGGGGAGCTGTTTTTT. This translates into CASSQEWVSSGVTGELFF.

The chain is built from TRBV28 and TRBJ2-7; TRBD2 is a possible D gene (6 bases). Germline V lookup: CDR1 MDHEN, CDR2 SYDVKM. The length of the CDR3 is 12 residues. Deletions cut 6 bases from V and 6 bases from J, with 12 bases between. The CDR3, as DNA: TGTGCCAGCAGGCCCCGGGGGAGCGAGCAGTACTTC. Its protein is CASRPRGSEQYF.

The J gene is TRBJ2-7, the V gene TRBV18, with D possibly being TRBD1 (6 bases). The CDR3 consists of 13 residues. The germline V gene has CDR1 KGHSH and CDR2 LQKENI. V was trimmed by 3 bases and J by 2 bases, leaving 8 bases between them. The CDR3 DNA sequence: TGTGCCAGCTCACCGGCAGGGGCCTACGAGCAGTACTTC. Encoded protein: CASSPAGAYEQYF. Variable domain in full (rest from reference TRBV18 and TRBJ2-7): NAGVMQNPRHLVRRRGQEARLRCSPMKGHSHVYWYRQLPEEGLKFMVYLQKENIIDESGMPKERFSAEFPKEGPSILRIQQVVRGDSAAYFCASSPAGAYEQYFGPGTRLTVT.

The chain joins TRBV28 to TRBJ2-7; tentative D call: TRBD2 (6 bases). The germline gives CDR1 MDHEN, CDR2 SYDVKM. The CDR3 sequence is 13 residues long. Trimming pared 8 bases from V and 7 bases from J, leaving 18 bases between. The DNA for the CDR3 is TGTGCCAGCGGTATGGGACTCTTCGTGGAGCAGTACTTC. Residues: CASGMGLFVEQYF. The whole variable domain, filled in from reference TRBV28 and TRBJ2-7, reads DVKVTQSSRYLVKRTGEKVFLECVQDMDHENMFWYRQDPGLGLRLIYFSYDVKMKEKGDIPEGYSVSREKKERFSLILESASTNQTSMYLCASGMGLFVEQYFGPGTRLTVT.

The CDR3 reads CASNSGTGFFRHMNTEAFF. The DNA for the CDR3 is TGTGCCAGCAATTCCGGGACAGGGTTTTTTCGTCACATGAACACTGAAGCTTTCTTT. This chain joins TRBV27 and TRBJ1-1; the match to TRBD1 covers 9 bases. CDR3 length: 19 amino acids. V lost 7 bases to trimming and J lost 0 bases; unmatched junction nucleotides: 18. Germline assignment: CDR1 MNHEY and CDR2 SMNVEV (reference sequence).

The chain uses TRBV11-3 and TRBJ2-3; perhaps TRBD1 as D (5 bases). The CDR3 spans 13 residues. CDR1 and CDR2 (germline): SGHNT, YENEEA. The germline V and J ends were trimmed by 6 bases and 2 bases, with 9 bases remaining between them. This CDR3 is CASRGVNTDTQYF. The CDR3 DNA is TGTGCCAGCAGAGGGGTCAACACAGATACGCAGTATTTT.

The chain joins TRBV30 to TRBJ2-7; D may be TRBD2 (5 bases). This CDR3 comprises 12 residues. Trimming removed 2 bases at V and 5 bases at J, with 10 bases between. Germline V gene lookup returns CDR1 GTSNPN and CDR2 SVGIG (reference sequence). The CDR3 is CAWSNEGNEQYF. The CDR3 nucleotides read TGTGCCTGGAGTAATGAGGGAAACGAGCAGTACTTC.

This clone was counted a single time. The chain combines TRBV28 with TRBJ2-7; the D gene is possibly TRBD1 (5 bases). Per the germline V gene, CDR1 is MDHEN and CDR2 is SYDVKM. This CDR3 has 13 amino acids. The V end lost 2 bases, the J end lost 2 bases, and 7 bases lay between the germline ends. As DNA, the CDR3 is TGTGCCAGCAGTTTAGTGGGGCCCTACGAGCAGTACTTC. It encodes CASSLVGPYEQYF.

In its sample, this clone was seen once. This chain links TRBV27 with TRBJ2-1; D unresolved. V lost 5 bases, J lost 4 bases, and 6 bases lay in between. Germline assignment: CDR1 MNHEY and CDR2 SMNVEV (reference sequence). The CDR3 loop spans 12 amino acids. CDR3 sequence reads: CASSTLYNEQFF. The CDR3 DNA reads as TGTGCCAGCAGTACCCTATACAATGAGCAGTTCTTC.

The CDR3 coding sequence is TGCAGCGCTGGGGGCGATGCTAGCGGGAGCCGTAATGAGCAGTTCTTC. It encodes CSAGGDASGSRNEQFF. The chain recombines TRBV29-1 with TRBJ2-1; 10 bases are shared with TRBD2. The germline V gene encodes CDR1 SQVTM and CDR2 ANQGSEA. Trimming cost V 7 bases and J 7 bases; bases outside gene matches: 16. The CDR3 totals 16 residues.

This clone appeared a single time. The rearrangement uses TRBV6-6 and TRBJ2-1, with TRBD2 identical over 10 bases. The germline V gene encodes CDR1 MNHNY and CDR2 SVGAGI (reference sequence). V lost 9 bases and J lost 7; bases outside the gene matches: 9. The length of the CDR3 is 14 residues. The CDR3 reads CASSSGRVVNEQFF. For the CDR3, the DNA is TGTGCCAGTTCTAGCGGGAGAGTCGTGAATGAGCAGTTCTTC.

This clone is a singleton in its sample. The V gene is TRBV18, the J gene TRBJ2-7, with D tentatively TRBD1 (5 bases). CDR3 length equals 15 residues. V was pared by 3 bases and J by 0 bases, with 12 bases between. Germline CDR1 KGHSH, CDR2 LQKENI. The CDR3 bases are TGTGCCAGCTCACCCCCCCAGGGCCGCTCCTACGAGCAGTACTTC. Protein: CASSPPQGRSYEQYF.